One and the same sample provided the 6 T cell receptor beta chains below, sequenced in a study of blood T cell repertoires in COVID-19 (dated by TCRdb to the early 2020s). Preparation of the library involved the immunoSEQ multiplex PCR assay. Here the immuneACCESS table is served through TCRdb, limited to in-frame sequences with V and J called. Missing clones are a known gap in these copies; in checked studies unresolved V genes cover under half, and the rest lacks a known reason. The sample table lists about 88,000 clones, 75% to 90% of them with a count of one. The top ten clones comprise 11% of the sample. Sequenced input: peripheral blood. The origin of the receptors is a man at least 80 years old with acute or convalescent COVID-19.

The chain joins TRBV7-9 to TRBJ1-2, with unresolved D. V dropped 1 base and J dropped 3 bases, with 6 bases sitting between them. This CDR3 has 13 amino acids. CDR1 SEHNR and CDR2 FQNEAQ come from the germline V gene (reference sequence). Written as DNA, the CDR3 is TGTGCCAGCAGCTTAGGCCAGGACTATGGCTACACCTTC. It translates to CASSLGQDYGYTF.

In its sample, this clone was seen a few times. CDR3 in DNA: TGTGCCAGCATCAGCAAAGGGAGCTCTGGAAACACCATATATTTT. This encodes CASISKGSSGNTIYF. J is TRBJ1-3 and V is TRBV7-9; unclear D gene. The CDR3 is made up of 15 amino acids. Between the trimmed V and J ends, which lost 7 bases and 0 bases, there was a span of 13 bases. From germline, CDR1 is SEHNR and CDR2 FQNEAQ (reference sequence).

V and J are TRBV7-3 and TRBJ1-2; 10 bases align to TRBD1. The CDR3 covers 13 residues. Germline-derived CDR1 and CDR2 are SGHTA and FQGTGA. V gave up 5 bases and J gave up 8 bases; unmatched junction bases: 5. Here the CDR3 DNA reads TGTGCCAGCAGCGATAGGACAGGGGGAGGCTACACCTTC. Amino acid sequence: CASSDRTGGGYTF.

The chain employs TRBV5-1 and TRBJ2-2, with 13 bases that match TRBD2. Germline CDR1 reads SGHRS; CDR2 reads YFSETQ. Losses at the gene ends were 7 bases for V and 0 bases for J; bases not matched to a gene: 0. The CDR3 loop spans 15 amino acids. The CDR3 region is CASGTSGANTGELFF. CDR3 DNA: TGCGCCAGCGGGACTAGCGGGGCGAACACCGGGGAGCTGTTTTTT.

J is TRBJ2-7 and V is TRBV24-1; possible D gene TRBD1, 6 bases. V was cut by 4 bases and J by 4 bases, with 13 bases left in between. Looked up from germline, CDR1 is KGHDR and CDR2 is SFDVKD. CDR3 length: 14 amino acids. The CDR3 DNA reads TGTGCCACCAGTGAGCCGGACAGCCCTTACGAGCAGTACTTC. This translates into CATSEPDSPYEQYF.

Written as DNA, the CDR3 is TGTGCCAGCAGCCGAGGTCAGAGCGGTGAAAAACTGTTTTTT. It is translated as CASSRGQSGEKLFF. The V gene is TRBV4-2, the J gene TRBJ1-4, with D unclear. Germline V gene lookup returns CDR1 LGHNA and CDR2 YNFKEQ. CDR3 length: 14 residues. V shed 4 bases and J shed 7 bases, with 13 bases lying between them.